This is a list of T cell receptor beta chains from one sample in a study of CD8+ T cells in alopecia areata. Generated by immunoSEQ multiplex PCR, the TCRdb table keeps only in-frame clones and is missing some. The data hold roughly 280,000 clones, with 60% observed a single time. Sequencing used CD4+ T cells sorted from blood, obtained around week 53, from a patient treated with tofacitinib. Receptor source: a human donor with alopecia areata. Both conserved end residues are part of each CDR3. Where a row states a size, it is once, few, many or the class of an expanded clone; other rows omit it.

TRBV6-1	14	-	TRBJ1-2	CASSGDRGSRGYTF
TRBV29-1	13	-	TRBJ2-5	CSVVGTSQETQYF
TRBV6-5	15	-	TRBJ2-1	CASSRRDSDHNEQFF
TRBV29-1	10	few	TRBJ1-1	CSVAGTEAFF
TRBV5-1	15	-	TRBJ2-5	CASSDPSGGDETQYF
TRBV10-2	11	many	TRBJ2-2	CASSVAGELFF
TRBV29-1	15	-	TRBJ1-2	CSVPDRAHPTYGYTF
TRBV6-5	12	-	TRBJ1-6	CASSGWGQPLHF
TRBV7-8	15	-	TRBJ2-2	CASSISGGLVGELFF
TRBV6-6	15	-	TRBJ2-3	CASSLRSASTDTQYF
TRBV7-2	13	few	TRBJ1-5	CASSLQVAEPQHF
TRBV5-1	14	-	TRBJ2-1	CASSFRDGYNEQFF